Below, 3 T cell receptor beta chains from the same sample are listed, as sequenced in a study of identifying expanded T cells in peripheral blood. The table came from immunoSEQ multiplex PCR; TCRdb's copy has only in-frame clones and leaves some out. The sample holds about 82,000 clones; roughly 90% are singletons and the top ten take roughly 7%. Sequenced sample: blood. The source is a person between 18 and 75 years old in good health.

CDR3 DNA: TGCGCCAGCAGCCAGGAGACAGCCTACGAGCAGTACTTC. Translation: CASSQETAYEQYF. The chain carries TRBV4-3 and TRBJ2-7; perhaps TRBD1 as D (5 bases). Germline-derived CDR1 and CDR2 are LGHNA and YSLEER. CDR3 length: 13 amino acids. Trimming left V 3 bases short and J 2 bases short, with 8 bases between.

The gene calls are TRBV15 and TRBJ2-5, with 9 bases that match TRBD1. With 3 bases clipped from V and 1 base from J, the junction kept 0 bases outside the gene matches. Germline V gene sequence: CDR1 LNHNV, CDR2 YYDKDF (reference sequence). The CDR3 runs to 14 residues. For the CDR3, the DNA is TGTGCCACCAGCAGGGACAGGGGCCAAGAGACCCAGTACTTC. Translation gives CATSRDRGQETQYF.

V usage is TRBV14 and J usage is TRBJ2-3; D call uncertain. CDR1 SGHDN and CDR2 FVKESK come from the germline V gene. The CDR3 has 13 amino acids. Trimming cost V 1 base and J 3 bases, with 5 bases left between them. CDR3 in amino acids: CASSQVRTDTQYF. CDR3 DNA: TGTGCCAGCAGCCAAGTCCGAACAGATACGCAGTATTTT. The variable domain in full, completed from reference TRBV14 and TRBJ2-3, reads EAGVTQFPSHSVIEKGQTVTLRCDPISGHDNLYWYRRVMGKEIKFLLHFVKESKQDESGMPNNRFLAERTGGTYSTLKVQPAELEDSGVYFCASSQVRTDTQYFGPGTRLTVL.